The 22 T cell receptor beta chains presented below share a single source sample, sequenced in a study of T-cell reconstitution after alpha-beta-depleted transplantation in children. Preparing the TCRbeta library involved the use of unique molecular identifiers. A single record per CDR3 protein comes from TCRdb applying MiXCR to the PCR reads. In the table there are 400,000 to 500,000 distinct CDR3 sequences, approximately 10% of which are singletons. Source: PBMCs from the stem cell graft donor, taken from the stem cell graft. The receptors here all came from a human donor who donated a stem cell graft to a child with acute myeloid leukemia.

J is TRBJ1-2 and V is TRBV20-1; tentative D call: TRBD1 (6 bases). Germline CDR1 DFQATT, CDR2 SNEGSKA (reference sequence). The CDR3 is 12 amino acids. V gave up 4 bases and J gave up 3 bases, with 9 bases separating them. CDR3 residues: CSAKGGDYGYTF. In nucleotides, the CDR3 is TGCAGTGCTAAGGGGGGGGACTATGGCTACACCTTC.

This chain uses TRBV5-1 with TRBJ2-1; D unresolved. The V gene's germline CDR1 is SGHRS and CDR2 YFSETQ. CDR3 size: 14 residues. The ends were cut back, 2 bases at V and 6 bases at J, with 12 bases in the middle. The CDR3 sequence is CASSFRLAANEQFF. The CDR3 DNA follows: TGCGCCAGCAGCTTCCGGTTAGCTGCCAATGAGCAGTTCTTC.

This clonotype was counted ten times or more. CDR3 sequence reads: CASSLDRSTDTQYF. CDR3 bases: TGCGCCAGCAGCTTGGATCGAAGCACAGATACGCAGTATTTT. The rearrangement uses TRBV5-1 and TRBJ2-3, with D uncertain. Per germline, CDR1 SGHRS and CDR2 YFSETQ. The CDR3 is made up of 14 amino acids. The V end was cut by 0 bases, the J end by 0 bases, with 5 bases between.

Only a few counts were recorded for this clonotype. The chain is built from TRBV12-3 or TRBV12-4 and TRBJ2-1, with TRBD1 matching 8 bases. V trimming: 5 bases; J trimming: 9 bases; junction bases outside the gene matches: 9. The CDR3 runs to 14 residues. The CDR3 region has the DNA TGTGCCAGCAGTACGGGACAGGAAGTCGGTGAGCAGTTCTTC. This codes for CASSTGQEVGEQFF.

This clonotype has ten or more counts. The CDR3 sequence is CSARGSRANTEAFF. The DNA for the CDR3 is TGCAGCGCCCGGGGCTCCAGAGCTAACACTGAAGCTTTCTTT. V is TRBV29-1 and J is TRBJ1-1; weak D call: TRBD1 (5 bases). Germline V lookup: CDR1 SQVTM, CDR2 ANQGSEA. CDR3 length: 14 amino acids. The ends were cut back, 7 bases at V and 2 bases at J, with 17 bases in the middle.

This clonotype was seen a handful of times. V is TRBV5-1 and J is TRBJ2-3; D gene unclear. Germline V gene data show CDR1 as SGHRS and CDR2 as YFSETQ. This CDR3 is built from 16 residues. The ends were cut back, 2 bases at V and 0 bases at J, with 13 bases in the middle. CDR3 in amino acids: CASSFRRATSTDTQYF. The DNA for the CDR3 is TGCGCCAGCAGCTTCAGGAGAGCGACTAGCACAGATACGCAGTATTTT.

The CDR3 sequence: CASSLAHPSGRTRALYEQYF. For the CDR3, the DNA is TGTGCCAGCAGCTTGGCCCATCCTAGCGGGAGGACCAGAGCTCTCTACGAGCAGTACTTC. This chain connects TRBV5-6 to TRBJ2-7, with 11 bases aligning to TRBD2. CDR1 and CDR2 (germline): SGHDT, YYEEEE. The CDR3 is made up of 20 amino acids. V lost 0 bases to trimming and J lost 3 bases; unmatched junction nucleotides: 17.

There are many counts of this clonotype. V and J are TRBV6-5 and TRBJ2-5, with D hard to call. The germline V gene encodes CDR1 MNHEY and CDR2 SVGAGI. The CDR3 consists of 14 residues. V lost 0 bases to trimming and J lost 1 base, with 6 bases between them. The CDR3 DNA follows: TGTGCCAGCAGTTACTCGAACACCCAAGAGACCCAGTACTTC. It translates to CASSYSNTQETQYF.

The chain combines TRBV12-3 or TRBV12-4 with TRBJ2-1; D is unclear. V was clipped by 4 bases and J by 9 bases, with 7 bases between them. The CDR3 runs to 11 residues. In DNA, the CDR3 is TGTGCCAGCAGTTCCGCGTCTGAGCAGTTCTTC. Its protein is CASSSASEQFF.

This clonotype was seen more than once but under ten times. The chain's CDR3 is CASIHGLAGAKIGSSYNEQFF. In DNA form, the CDR3 reads TGTGCCAGCATCCATGGACTAGCGGGGGCTAAAATCGGGAGCTCCTACAATGAGCAGTTCTTC. This chain joins TRBV2 and TRBJ2-1; TRBD2 agrees at 13 bases. V was pared by 7 bases and J by 0 bases, with 18 bases of the junction left unmatched. The CDR3 has 21 amino acids. CDR1 and CDR2 (germline): SNHLY, FYNNEI. Looking up the rest from reference TRBV2 and TRBJ2-1 gives the full variable domain: EPEVTQTPSHQVTQMGQEVILRCVPISNHLYFYWYRQILGQKVEFLVSFYNNEISEKSEIFDDQFSVERPDGSNFTLKIRSTKLEDSAMYFCASIHGLAGAKIGSSYNEQFFGPGTRLTVL.

The table lists this clonotype with many counts. DNA of the CDR3: TGTGCCAGCAGATCAAACGGGGGGGCCGGCACAGATACGCAGTATTTT. The encoded protein is CASRSNGGAGTDTQYF. The rearrangement uses TRBV25-1 and TRBJ2-3, with 8 nucleotides matching TRBD2. The CDR3 runs 16 residues. Trimming cost V 6 bases and J 1 base; bases outside gene matches: 9. Germline lookup yields CDR1 MGHDK and CDR2 SYGVNS.

This clonotype was detected many times. The chain couples TRBV29-1 to TRBJ2-5; tentative D call: TRBD2 (6 bases). This CDR3 region has 13 residues. Germline V gene lookup returns CDR1 SQVTM and CDR2 ANQGSEA. The germline V and J ends were trimmed by 2 bases and 9 bases, with 16 bases remaining between them. CDR3 nucleotide sequence: TGCAGCGTTGAAAACGGGAGTAATATGGCCCAGTACTTC. Amino acid sequence: CSVENGSNMAQYF.

This clonotype was observed a handful of times. V and J are TRBV6-1 and TRBJ1-4, with unresolved D. V was cut by 6 bases and J by 1 base, with 9 bases left in between. CDR1 and CDR2 (germline): MNHNS, SASEGT. The CDR3 length is 14 residues. CDR3 sequence (DNA): TGTGCCAGCAGAGGCAGGAGAACTAATGAAAAACTGTTTTTT. Protein: CASRGRRTNEKLFF.

The rearrangement links TRBV5-1 to TRBJ2-3; D is perhaps TRBD1 (6 bases). V was pared by 0 bases and J by 6 bases, with 14 bases between. The CDR3 loop spans 15 amino acids. From germline, CDR1 is SGHRS and CDR2 YFSETQ. In DNA form, the CDR3 reads TGCGCCAGCAGCTTGGTGGCAGGGCAGGGGGATACGCAGTATTTT. It yields the protein CASSLVAGQGDTQYF.

This clonotype has only a few counts. The V gene is TRBV20-1, the J gene TRBJ2-2; 9 bases align to TRBD1. V shed 2 bases and J 6 bases; nucleotides not matched to a gene: 7. Germline assignment: CDR1 DFQATT and CDR2 SNEGSKA (reference sequence). CDR3 length equals 15 residues. CDR3 DNA sequence: TGCAGTGCTAGACCGGGACAGGGTTACGCCGGGGAGCTGTTTTTT. Translated, it gives CSARPGQGYAGELFF.

This clonotype was seen only a few times. The chain uses TRBV4-2 and TRBJ2-7; 8 nucleotides align to TRBD1. The CDR3 has 16 residues. Germline trimming cut 0 bases from V and 4 bases from J; bases unmatched to any gene: 8. CDR1 is LGHNA, CDR2 YNFKEQ, per germline. The CDR3 sequence: CASSQERTGIGYEQYF. The CDR3 DNA follows: TGTGCCAGCAGCCAAGAGCGGACAGGGATTGGTTACGAGCAGTACTTC.

In its sample, this clonotype was seen a few times. The V call is TRBV12-3 or TRBV12-4, the J call TRBJ2-7, with TRBD1 matching over 10 bases. The CDR3 extends over 15 amino acids. V shed 6 bases, J shed 1 base, and the junction held 6 bases outside the gene matches. This CDR3 reads CASSLMGQGSYEQYV. The CDR3 DNA reads as TGTGCCAGCAGCCTGATGGGACAGGGGTCCTACGAGCAGTACGTC.

This clonotype has just a few counts. The CDR3 region is CASSQGLAWNEQFF. CDR3 in DNA: TGCGCCAGCAGCCAGGGACTAGCCTGGAATGAGCAGTTCTTC. This chain joins TRBV4-3 and TRBJ2-1, with 9 nucleotides matching TRBD2. Losses at the gene ends were 3 bases for V and 7 bases for J; bases not matched to a gene: 4. The CDR3 has 14 amino acids. Germline V lookup: CDR1 LGHNA, CDR2 YSLEER.

The chain couples TRBV6-2 or TRBV6-3 to TRBJ2-1; TRBD2 aligns across 8 bases. This CDR3 has 17 amino acids. Germline lookup yields CDR1 MNHEY and CDR2 SVGEGT. The V segment lost 2 bases and the J segment 3 bases; nucleotides outside the gene matches: 9. The CDR3 sequence: CASSYLFASGSYNEQFF. The CDR3 nucleotides are TGTGCCAGCAGTTACCTGTTCGCAAGCGGGAGCTACAATGAGCAGTTCTTC.

This clonotype was detected a few times. This chain uses TRBV9 with TRBJ2-5; 10 positions agree with TRBD2. With V trimmed by 0 bases and J by 5 bases, 7 bases remained unmatched. The CDR3 has 16 amino acids. Looked up from germline, CDR1 is SGDLS and CDR2 is YYNGEE. The CDR3 here is CASSVGTSGGLETQYF. CDR3 in DNA: TGTGCCAGCAGCGTAGGGACTAGCGGTGGGTTGGAGACCCAGTACTTC.

V gene TRBV5-8 combines with J gene TRBJ2-7; D gene uncertain. The CDR3 is 12 amino acids. Trimming pared 4 bases from V and 2 bases from J, leaving 7 bases between. Germline loops: CDR1 SGHTS, CDR2 YDEGEE. The CDR3 coding sequence is TGTGCCAGCAGCCCGTTCACCTACGAGCAGTACGTC. It codes for CASSPFTYEQYV.

This clonotype was counted between two and nine times. This chain joins TRBV4-3 and TRBJ1-2; D unresolved. This CDR3 has 14 amino acids. Germline V gives CDR1 LGHNA, CDR2 YSLEER. Trimming cost V 1 base and J 2 bases, with 8 bases left between them. The CDR3 loop reads CASSQGTTNYGYTF. The CDR3 DNA reads as TGCGCCAGCAGCCAAGGGACGACAAACTATGGCTACACCTTC.